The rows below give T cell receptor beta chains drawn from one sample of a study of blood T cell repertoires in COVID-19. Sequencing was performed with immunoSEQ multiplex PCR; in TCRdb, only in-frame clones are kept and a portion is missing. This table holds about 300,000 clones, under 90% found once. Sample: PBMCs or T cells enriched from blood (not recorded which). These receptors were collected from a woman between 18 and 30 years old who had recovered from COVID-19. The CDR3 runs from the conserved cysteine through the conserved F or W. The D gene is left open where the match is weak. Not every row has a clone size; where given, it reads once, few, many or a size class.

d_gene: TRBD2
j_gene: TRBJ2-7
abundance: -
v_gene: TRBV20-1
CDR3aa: CSASDSSGSYEQYF
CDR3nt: TGCAGTGCTAGTGACAGTAGCGGGAGCTACGAGCAGTACTTC

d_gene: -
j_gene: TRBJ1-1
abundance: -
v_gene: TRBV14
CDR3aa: CASSQIIYTEAFF
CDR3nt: TGTGCCAGCAGCCAAATAATATACACTGAAGCTTTCTTT

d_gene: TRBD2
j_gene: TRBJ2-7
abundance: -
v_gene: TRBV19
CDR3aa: CASSRAGASYEQYF
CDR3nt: TGTGCCAGTAGTAGGGCGGGAGCCTCCTACGAGCAGTACTTC

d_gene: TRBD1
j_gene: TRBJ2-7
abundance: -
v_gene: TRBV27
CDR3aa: CASSYRGWSSYEQYF
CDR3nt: TGTGCCAGCAGTTACAGGGGTTGGAGCTCCTACGAGCAGTACTTC

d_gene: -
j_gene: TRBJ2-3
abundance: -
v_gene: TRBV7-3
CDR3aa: CASSLDSHTDTQYF
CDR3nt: TGTGCCAGCAGCTTAGACTCCCACACAGATACGCAGTATTTT

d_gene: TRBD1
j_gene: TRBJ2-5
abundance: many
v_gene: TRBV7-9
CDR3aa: CASRTGGIQETQYF
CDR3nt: TGTGCCAGCAGAACAGGGGGAATCCAAGAGACCCAGTACTTC

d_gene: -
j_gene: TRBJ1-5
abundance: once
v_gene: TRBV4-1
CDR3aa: CASSPGRGRSNQPQHF
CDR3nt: TGCGCCAGCAGCCCTGGACGGGGAAGGAGCAATCAGCCCCAGCATTTT

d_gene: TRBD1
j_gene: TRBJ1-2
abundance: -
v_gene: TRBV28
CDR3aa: CASRSGQGDGYTF
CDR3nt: TGTGCCAGCAGATCCGGACAGGGAGATGGCTACACCTTC

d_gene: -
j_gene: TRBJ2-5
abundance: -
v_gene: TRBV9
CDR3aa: CASSVYSSGQETQYF
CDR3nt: TGTGCCAGCAGCGTATATTCCAGCGGTCAAGAGACCCAGTACTTC

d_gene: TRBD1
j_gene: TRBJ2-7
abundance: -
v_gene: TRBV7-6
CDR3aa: CASSLGSDRYEQYF
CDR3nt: TGTGCCAGCAGCTTAGGCTCGGACAGGTACGAGCAGTACTTC

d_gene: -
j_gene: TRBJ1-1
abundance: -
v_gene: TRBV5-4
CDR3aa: CASSLVAGTTEAFF
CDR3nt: TGTGCCAGCAGCTTGGTAGCGGGGACCACTGAAGCTTTCTTT

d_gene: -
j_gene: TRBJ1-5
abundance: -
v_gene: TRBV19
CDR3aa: CATSTGVSNQPQHF
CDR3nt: TGTGCCACCTCGACAGGAGTTAGCAATCAGCCCCAGCATTTT

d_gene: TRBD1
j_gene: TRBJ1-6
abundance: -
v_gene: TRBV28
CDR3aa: CASRLGQGHSPLHF
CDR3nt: TGTGCCAGCAGGCTTGGACAGGGTCATTCACCCCTCCACTTT

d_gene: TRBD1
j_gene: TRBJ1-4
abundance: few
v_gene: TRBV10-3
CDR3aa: CAISESLGQGGNEKLFF
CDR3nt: TGTGCCATCAGTGAGTCCTTAGGACAGGGGGGAAATGAAAAACTGTTTTTT

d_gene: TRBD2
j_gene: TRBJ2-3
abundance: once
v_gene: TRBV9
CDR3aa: CASSVGISGGLTDTQYF
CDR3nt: TGTGCCAGCAGCGTAGGGATTAGCGGGGGCCTTACAGATACGCAGTATTTT

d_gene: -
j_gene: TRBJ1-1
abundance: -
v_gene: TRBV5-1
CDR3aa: CASSQNTENTEAFF
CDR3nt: TGCGCCAGCAGCCAAAACACAGAGAACACTGAAGCTTTCTTT

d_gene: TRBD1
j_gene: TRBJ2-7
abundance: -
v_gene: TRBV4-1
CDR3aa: CASRFPGQGAFEQYF
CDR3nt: TGCGCCAGCAGGTTTCCAGGACAGGGGGCTTTTGAGCAGTACTTC

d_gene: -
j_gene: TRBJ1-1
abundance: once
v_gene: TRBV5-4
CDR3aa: CASTSAVSNTEAFF
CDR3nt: TGTGCCAGCACTTCGGCGGTTTCGAACACTGAAGCTTTCTTT

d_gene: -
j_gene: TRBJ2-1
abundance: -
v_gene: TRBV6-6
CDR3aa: CASSYATGAYNEQFF
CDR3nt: TGTGCCAGCAGTTACGCGACAGGTGCCTACAATGAGCAGTTCTTC

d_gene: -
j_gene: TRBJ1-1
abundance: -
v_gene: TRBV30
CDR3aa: CAWSALFPEAFF
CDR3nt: TGTGCCTGGAGTGCTTTATTCCCTGAAGCTTTCTTT

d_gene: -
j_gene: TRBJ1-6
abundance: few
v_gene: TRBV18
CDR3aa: CASSQDSFYNSPLHF
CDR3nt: TGTGCCAGCTCACAGGACAGCTTCTATAATTCACCCCTCCACTTT

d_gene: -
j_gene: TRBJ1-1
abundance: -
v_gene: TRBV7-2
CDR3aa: CASSLEVRAHTEAFF
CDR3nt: TGTGCCAGCAGCTTAGAGGTCAGAGCGCACACTGAAGCTTTCTTT

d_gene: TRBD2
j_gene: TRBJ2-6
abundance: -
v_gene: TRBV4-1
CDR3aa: CASGLAASSGANVLTF
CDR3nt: TGCGCCTCGGGACTAGCCGCGAGCTCTGGGGCCAACGTCCTGACTTTC

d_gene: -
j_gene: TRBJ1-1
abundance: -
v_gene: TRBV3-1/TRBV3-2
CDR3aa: CASSYRDMNTEAFF
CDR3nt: TGTGCCAGCAGCTACAGGGACATGAACACTGAAGCTTTCTTT

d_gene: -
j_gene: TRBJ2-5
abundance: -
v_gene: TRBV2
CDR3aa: CATGHNQETQYF
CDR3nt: TGTGCCACGGGACACAACCAAGAGACCCAGTACTTC

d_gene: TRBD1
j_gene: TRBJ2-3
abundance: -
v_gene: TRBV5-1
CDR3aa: CASSFGGTGTPDTQYF
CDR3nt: TGCGCCAGCAGCTTCGGGGGGACAGGGACCCCAGATACGCAGTATTTT

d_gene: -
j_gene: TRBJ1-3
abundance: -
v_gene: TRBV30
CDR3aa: CAWSSGGFMSSGNTIYF
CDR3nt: TGTGCCTGGAGTTCAGGTGGCTTCATGAGCTCTGGAAACACCATATATTTT

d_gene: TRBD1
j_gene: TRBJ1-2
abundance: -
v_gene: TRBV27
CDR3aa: CASSSTGGTYGYTF
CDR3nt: TGTGCCAGCAGTTCGACAGGGGGTACCTATGGCTACACCTTC

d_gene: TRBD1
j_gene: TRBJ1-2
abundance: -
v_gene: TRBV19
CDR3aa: CASSIRGQGAYGYTF
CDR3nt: TGTGCCAGTAGTATCCGGGGACAGGGGGCTTATGGCTACACCTTC

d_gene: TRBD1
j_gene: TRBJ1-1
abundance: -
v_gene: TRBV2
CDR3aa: CASSEGQTAFF
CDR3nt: TGTGCCAGCAGTGAGGGACAGACAGCTTTCTTT

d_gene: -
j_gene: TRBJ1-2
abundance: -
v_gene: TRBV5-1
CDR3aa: CASSLDSPPRGYTF
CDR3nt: TGCGCCAGCAGCCTAGACAGTCCCCCGCGGGGCTACACCTTC

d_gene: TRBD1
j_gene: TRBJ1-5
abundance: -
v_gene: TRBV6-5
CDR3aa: CASSRQGLSNQPQHF
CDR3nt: TGTGCCAGCAGTCGACAGGGGCTTAGCAATCAGCCCCAGCATTTT

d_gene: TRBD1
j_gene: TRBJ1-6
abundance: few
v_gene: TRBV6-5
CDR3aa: CASSYDGQGSSPLHF
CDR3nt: TGTGCCAGCAGTTACGATGGACAGGGAAGTTCACCCCTCCACTTT

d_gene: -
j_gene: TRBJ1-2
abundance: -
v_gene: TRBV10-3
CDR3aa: CAISGTPVYGYTF
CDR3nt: TGTGCCATCAGTGGAACACCAGTCTATGGCTACACCTTC

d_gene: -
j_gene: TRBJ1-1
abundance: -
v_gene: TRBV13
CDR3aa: CASSFGQRNTEAFF
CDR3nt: TGTGCCAGCAGCTTCGGACAGAGGAACACTGAAGCTTTCTTT

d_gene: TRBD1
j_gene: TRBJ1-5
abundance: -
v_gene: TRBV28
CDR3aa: CASSSDRGRGNQPQHF
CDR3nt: TGTGCCAGCAGTAGTGACAGGGGGCGCGGAAATCAGCCCCAGCATTTT